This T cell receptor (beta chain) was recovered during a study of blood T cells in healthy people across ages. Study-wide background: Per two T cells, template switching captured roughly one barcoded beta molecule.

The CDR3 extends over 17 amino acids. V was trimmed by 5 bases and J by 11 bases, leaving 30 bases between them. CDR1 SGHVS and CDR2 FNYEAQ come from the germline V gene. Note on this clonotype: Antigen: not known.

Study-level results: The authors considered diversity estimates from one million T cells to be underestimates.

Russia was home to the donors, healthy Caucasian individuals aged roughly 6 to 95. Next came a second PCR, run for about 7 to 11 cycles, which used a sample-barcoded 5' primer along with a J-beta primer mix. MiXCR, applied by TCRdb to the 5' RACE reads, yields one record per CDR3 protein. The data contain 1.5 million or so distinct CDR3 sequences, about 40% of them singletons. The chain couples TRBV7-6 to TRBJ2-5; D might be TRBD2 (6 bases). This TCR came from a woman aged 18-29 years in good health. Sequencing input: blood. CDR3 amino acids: CASSMGTRDLVLNEQYF. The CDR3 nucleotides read TGTGCCAGCAGCATGGGTACCCGGGACTTAGTTCTAAATGAGCAGTACTTC.